This TCR beta chain was profiled in a study of T cell changes during pregnancy in multiple sclerosis. The CDR3 is made up of 15 amino acids. The ends lost 4 bases at V and 0 bases at J; junction bases unmatched: 5. The germline gives CDR1 SGDLS, CDR2 YYNGEE. Method: immunoSEQ multiplex PCR; TCRdb's copy keeps in-frame clones and lacks some. The sample yields 57,000 or so clones, approximately 90% seen once. Sequenced here: peripheral blood, sampled after pregnancy. The clonotype comes from a female donor in good health, enrolled as a control in a pregnancy study. This chain connects TRBV9 to TRBJ2-3; 7 nucleotides align to TRBD2. CDR3 sequence: CASSTASGSTDTQYF. The CDR3 DNA reads TGTGCCAGCAGCACCGCTAGCGGAAGCACAGATACGCAGTATTTT.